This T cell receptor beta chain was identified during a study of blood T cell repertoires in COVID-19. Study at large: Nucleic acid was either cDNA or gDNA, and it came from T cells, B-cell-depleted T cells, or PBMCs.

The germline V gene encodes CDR1 SGHRS and CDR2 YFSETQ. The CDR3 is made up of 15 amino acids. Trimming stripped 5 bases from V and 1 base from J, with 15 bases between. Original data processing: From reference gene primer amplification, estimates of nucleated cell counts were derived. Some clones are missing from TCRdb's copy, which holds only in-frame ones; the method was immunoSEQ multiplex PCR. That table is the source of V, J and clone size, and D and trimming were worked out from the DNA. The sample gives 59,000 or so clones, around 86% of which show up once; around 12% is in the top ten. Sequenced: peripheral blood. This receptor was taken from a human donor in a cohort sampled during active COVID-19. The chain combines TRBV5-1 with TRBJ1-2, with TRBD1 as a possible D gene (6 bases). CDR3 bases: TGCGCCAGCAGGGTTACAGGGTCAAATAACTATGGCTACACCTTC. Amino acids: CASRVTGSNNYGYTF.